Described below is a single T cell receptor beta chain sequence and its context. Its target is not known. Using immunoSEQ multiplex PCR, the repertoire was profiled, and TCRdb retains in-frame clones only, with some absent. The table shows about 2 million clones, with about 95% occurring only once. As defined, naive CD8 cells were CD45RO-negative and positively selected for CCR7, with terminally differentiated effector memory CD45RA+ cells excluded. These data come from a study of shared clonotypes between healthy human individuals. Findings and limits, study-wide: Non-shared clonotypes had lower generation probabilities than clonotypes shared by all four sorted-subset donors.

The germline gives CDR1 SGHDT, CDR2 YYEEEE. CDR3 length: 17 amino acids. V gave up 3 bases and J gave up 0 bases; unmatched junction bases: 10. The clonotype originates from a man aged 18-30 years in good health. Sequencing input: naive CD8+ T cells sorted from blood. The chain combines TRBV5-6 with TRBJ2-3, with 7 bases matching TRBD2. The DNA of the CDR3 is TGTGCCAGCAGCTGGTGGGTCCGGACTAGGAGCACAGATACGCAGTATTTT. Translated: CASSWWVRTRSTDTQYF.